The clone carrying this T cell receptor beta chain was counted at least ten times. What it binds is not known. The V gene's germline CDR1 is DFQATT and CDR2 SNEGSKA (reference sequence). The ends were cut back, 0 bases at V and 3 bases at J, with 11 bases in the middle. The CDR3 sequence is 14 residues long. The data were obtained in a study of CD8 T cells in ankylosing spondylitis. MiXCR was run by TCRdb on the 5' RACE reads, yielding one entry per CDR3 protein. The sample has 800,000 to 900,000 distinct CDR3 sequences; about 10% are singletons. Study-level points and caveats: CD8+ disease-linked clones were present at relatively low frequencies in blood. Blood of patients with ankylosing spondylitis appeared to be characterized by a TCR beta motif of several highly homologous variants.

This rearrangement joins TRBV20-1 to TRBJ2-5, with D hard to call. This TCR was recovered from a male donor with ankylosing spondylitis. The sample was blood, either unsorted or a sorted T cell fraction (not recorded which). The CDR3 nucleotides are TGCAGTGCTAGAGATCAGATCCTAGAAGAGACCCAGTACTTC. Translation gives CSARDQILEETQYF.